This T cell receptor (beta chain) was sequenced for a study of spatial heterogeneity in lung cancer. Across the study: Tumor regions showed TCR transcript counts that correlated strongly with a T cell module score from matched bulk RNA-seq. The study's findings and limits: One measure, the expanded intratumoral alpha and beta TCR count, tracked tumor mutation counts.

A word on this clonotype: Its antigen remains unidentified.

Time point noted: sample taken at primary tumor resection. This CDR3 contains 16 residues. V lost 1 base to trimming and J lost 0 bases, with 10 bases between them. TCRdb independently ran MiXCR on the 5' RACE reads; one entry per CDR3 protein. Here the sample spans 8,500 to 10,000 distinct CDR3 sequences, roughly 50% being singletons. This specimen was lung tumor tissue, taken at surgery. This TCR came from a female donor with early-stage non-small cell lung cancer. The rearrangement links TRBV12-3 or TRBV12-4 to TRBJ2-4; a possible D gene is TRBD2 (6 bases). The CDR3 coding sequence is TGTGCCAGCAGTTTAGGAGCGCGGGGAGCCAAAAACATTCAGTACTTC. This encodes CASSLGARGAKNIQYF.